In its sample, the clone carrying this TCR beta chain was seen a few times. The data were taken from a study of blood T cell repertoires in COVID-19. Across the whole study: COVID-19 samples, acute and convalescent, were from the United States, Italy and Spain. Sources were T cells, B-cell-depleted T cells, or PBMCs; the material itself was cDNA or gDNA.

The V segment lost 10 bases and the J segment 5 bases; nucleotides outside the gene matches: 10. The CDR3 spans 13 residues. Germline V lookup: CDR1 LNHDA, CDR2 SQIVND (reference sequence). Authors' data handling: Reference gene primer amplification in the assay estimated nucleated cell counts. The protocol was immunoSEQ multiplex PCR, while the TCRdb copy is restricted to in-frame clones and leaves out a portion. V, J and clone size derive from that table, while D and trimming were established from the DNA sequence. Of around 250,000 clones detected, over 80% appear once; the ten largest clones hold more than 1.5%.

This TCR was recovered from a woman aged 40 to 50 who had recovered from COVID-19. The chain combines TRBV19 with TRBJ2-7, with TRBD1 identical over 8 bases. The sample taken for sequencing was peripheral blood. CDR3 sequence reads: CATTRTGNDEQYF. CDR3 nucleotide sequence: TGTGCCACCACCCGGACAGGGAACGACGAGCAGTACTTC.